Sequencing of this T cell receptor beta chain was carried out in a study of T cells after yellow fever vaccination. Whole-study results and caveats: Weaker, the secondary response had a peak occurring faster, on day 5 versus 15.

Making TCR cDNA involved 5'RACE template switching, which added UMIs and a universal primer site. TCRdb re-analysed the 5' RACE reads in MiXCR, keeping a single row per CDR3 protein. The sample consists of more than 95,000 distinct CDR3 sequences, under 8% of them appearing once. The CDR3 spans 20 residues. With V trimmed by 5 bases and J by 5 bases, 24 bases remained unmatched. This clonotype occurred many times. Its matching antigen is unknown. The TCR sequence derives from a man aged 18 to 30 who received the YFV17D yellow fever vaccine. The V call is TRBV12-3 or TRBV12-4, the J call TRBJ2-5; 9 bases are shared with TRBD2. This sample comprised CD4+ T cells sorted from PBMCs, obtained 10 days after the first yellow fever vaccination. CDR3 in amino acids: CASSPRRGGLFVGDRETQYF. In DNA, the CDR3 is TGTGCCAGCAGTCCGCGGCGGGGGGGCCTTTTCGTCGGGGATCGCGAGACCCAGTACTTC.